The T cell receptor beta chain described here comes from a study of blood T cell repertoires in COVID-19. Germline lookup yields CDR1 KGHSH and CDR2 LQKENI. CDR3 length equals 13 residues. Trimming removed 3 bases from V and 2 bases from J, with 7 bases in between. Per the study methods: It was from reference gene primer amplification that nucleated cell counts were estimated. Method: immunoSEQ multiplex PCR; TCRdb's copy keeps in-frame clones and lacks some. That table furnishes V, J and clone size, whereas the DNA furnished D and trimming. The table lists 250,000 or so clones, about nine tenths of them singletons.

The specimen sequenced was peripheral blood. The V gene is TRBV18, the J gene TRBJ1-2; D uncertain. This sequence was found in a woman aged 55-69 years with acute or convalescent COVID-19. The CDR3 DNA reads as TGTGCCAGCTCACCTAGTAGCAACTATGGCTACACCTTC. Translating it yields CASSPSSNYGYTF. Together with reference TRBV18 and TRBJ1-2, the CDR3 gives the full variable domain: NAGVMQNPRHLVRRRGQEARLRCSPMKGHSHVYWYRQLPEEGLKFMVYLQKENIIDESGMPKERFSAEFPKEGPSILRIQQVVRGDSAAYFCASSPSSNYGYTFGSGTRLTVV.